Listed below are T cell receptor beta chains from one sample, sequenced in a study of blood T cell repertoires in COVID-19. Generated by immunoSEQ multiplex PCR, the TCRdb table keeps only in-frame clones and is missing some. The sample includes 100,000 to 150,000 clones, about 85% of them seen just once. The sequencing sample was made of peripheral blood. These TCRs come from a woman aged 80 or over with acute or convalescent COVID-19. The CDR3 runs from the conserved cysteine through the conserved F or W. Fields, in order: J gene, D gene, CDR3 length, V gene, clone size, CDR3 protein, CDR3 DNA. A D gene is named only where the DNA matches it firmly. Expanded clones get a size class; other rows say once, few or many, or leave the size out.

j_gene: TRBJ1-1; d_gene: -; len: 15; v_gene: TRBV7-9; abundance: -; CDR3aa: CASSSRDGHNTEAFF; CDR3nt: TGTGCCAGCAGCTCGCGGGACGGCCATAACACTGAAGCTTTCTTT
j_gene: TRBJ1-3; d_gene: -; len: 15; v_gene: TRBV28; abundance: once; CDR3aa: CASSPDRTSGNTIYF; CDR3nt: TGTGCCAGCAGCCCCGACAGGACCTCTGGAAACACCATATATTTT
j_gene: TRBJ1-1; d_gene: -; len: 13; v_gene: TRBV12-3/TRBV12-4; abundance: -; CDR3aa: CASIARRPGEAFF; CDR3nt: TGTGCCAGCATTGCTAGGCGTCCCGGGGAAGCTTTCTTT
j_gene: TRBJ1-2; d_gene: -; len: 12; v_gene: TRBV7-9; abundance: -; CDR3aa: CASSLQAYGYTF; CDR3nt: TGTGCCAGCAGCTTGCAGGCATATGGCTACACCTTC
j_gene: TRBJ2-3; d_gene: -; len: 16; v_gene: TRBV5-1; abundance: -; CDR3aa: CASSFGAGAYTDTQYF; CDR3nt: TGCGCCAGCAGCTTCGGTGCGGGGGCTTACACAGATACGCAGTATTTT
j_gene: TRBJ2-3; d_gene: -; len: 15; v_gene: TRBV21-1; abundance: -; CDR3aa: CASSKEIRTGDTQYF; CDR3nt: TGTGCCAGCAGCAAAGAAATCCGAACTGGAGATACGCAGTATTTT
j_gene: TRBJ2-3; d_gene: TRBD2; len: 16; v_gene: TRBV13; abundance: -; CDR3aa: CASSLWVAGYTDTQYF; CDR3nt: TGTGCCAGCAGCCTCTGGGTAGCGGGTTACACAGATACGCAGTATTTT
j_gene: TRBJ1-2; d_gene: -; len: 14; v_gene: TRBV7-9; abundance: few; CDR3aa: CASSLLQGSYGYTF; CDR3nt: TGTGCCAGCAGCTTGTTACAGGGTTCATATGGCTACACCTTC
j_gene: TRBJ1-5; d_gene: -; len: 13; v_gene: TRBV19; abundance: -; CDR3aa: CASSMGSIQPQHF; CDR3nt: TGTGCCAGTAGTATGGGGAGTATTCAGCCCCAGCATTTT
j_gene: TRBJ1-5; d_gene: -; len: 14; v_gene: TRBV6-1; abundance: -; CDR3aa: CASTHAGGNQPQHF; CDR3nt: TGTGCCAGCACTCACGCGGGAGGCAATCAGCCCCAGCATTTT
j_gene: TRBJ2-3; d_gene: TRBD1; len: 18; v_gene: TRBV5-1; abundance: -; CDR3aa: CASSLGNRQGKGTDTQYF; CDR3nt: TGCGCCAGCAGCTTGGGAAATCGACAGGGGAAGGGGACAGATACGCAGTATTTT
j_gene: TRBJ2-7; d_gene: -; len: 16; v_gene: TRBV27; abundance: -; CDR3aa: CASSPWGRVTSYEQYF; CDR3nt: TGTGCCAGCAGCCCCTGGGGCAGGGTTACCTCCTACGAGCAGTACTTC
j_gene: TRBJ1-5; d_gene: -; len: 15; v_gene: TRBV18; abundance: -; CDR3aa: CASSPGQLNYQPQHF; CDR3nt: TGTGCCAGCTCACCAGGCCAGCTTAACTACCAGCCCCAGCATTTT
j_gene: TRBJ1-1; d_gene: TRBD1; len: 17; v_gene: TRBV5-1; abundance: -; CDR3aa: CASSWNRDRVLGTEAFF; CDR3nt: TGCGCCAGCAGCTGGAACCGGGACAGGGTTCTGGGGACTGAAGCTTTCTTT
j_gene: TRBJ2-5; d_gene: TRBD1; len: 13; v_gene: TRBV6-5; abundance: -; CDR3aa: CASIPTGGKTQYF; CDR3nt: TGTGCCAGCATTCCGACAGGGGGCAAGACCCAGTACTTC
j_gene: TRBJ1-1; d_gene: -; len: 13; v_gene: TRBV5-6; abundance: -; CDR3aa: CASSLRRGTEAFF; CDR3nt: TGTGCCAGCAGCTTGCGCAGAGGCACTGAAGCTTTCTTT
j_gene: TRBJ1-5; d_gene: TRBD1; len: 16; v_gene: TRBV5-6; abundance: -; CDR3aa: CASSLYGTGPYQPQHF; CDR3nt: TGTGCCAGCAGCTTGTATGGGACAGGGCCATATCAGCCCCAGCATTTT
j_gene: TRBJ2-1; d_gene: TRBD2; len: 15; v_gene: TRBV5-4; abundance: -; CDR3aa: CASSATSGEYNEQFF; CDR3nt: TGTGCCAGCAGCGCGACTAGCGGGGAATACAATGAGCAGTTCTTC
j_gene: TRBJ2-5; d_gene: -; len: 15; v_gene: TRBV5-1; abundance: -; CDR3aa: CASSFGGGELETQYF; CDR3nt: TGCGCCAGCAGCTTTGGAGGCGGAGAATTAGAGACCCAGTACTTC
j_gene: TRBJ2-2; d_gene: -; len: 14; v_gene: TRBV24-1; abundance: -; CDR3aa: CATTGSANTGELFF; CDR3nt: TGTGCCACCACGGGATCGGCCAACACCGGGGAGCTGTTTTTT
j_gene: TRBJ1-1; d_gene: -; len: 15; v_gene: TRBV6-6; abundance: -; CDR3aa: CASSYSRQVNTEAFF; CDR3nt: TGTGCCAGCAGTTACTCGAGACAAGTGAACACTGAAGCTTTCTTT
j_gene: TRBJ1-1; d_gene: -; len: 13; v_gene: TRBV2; abundance: -; CDR3aa: CASSYMGPAEAFF; CDR3nt: TGTGCCAGCAGCTATATGGGGCCCGCTGAAGCTTTCTTT
j_gene: TRBJ1-5; d_gene: -; len: 17; v_gene: TRBV18; abundance: -; CDR3aa: CASSRSGGIIGNQPQHF; CDR3nt: TGTGCCAGCTCTCGGAGTGGGGGGATCATTGGCAATCAGCCCCAGCATTTT
j_gene: TRBJ2-2; d_gene: -; len: 15; v_gene: TRBV27; abundance: -; CDR3aa: CASSSFQGGDGELFF; CDR3nt: TGTGCCAGCAGTTCCTTCCAGGGGGGAGACGGGGAGCTGTTTTTT
j_gene: TRBJ2-1; d_gene: -; len: 14; v_gene: TRBV4-2; abundance: -; CDR3aa: CASSQADNYNEQFF; CDR3nt: TGTGCCAGCAGCCAAGCAGACAATTACAATGAGCAGTTCTTC
j_gene: TRBJ1-1; d_gene: -; len: 15; v_gene: TRBV19; abundance: -; CDR3aa: CASSIDSNRATEAFF; CDR3nt: TGTGCCAGTAGTATAGATTCAAACAGGGCCACTGAAGCTTTCTTT
j_gene: TRBJ1-2; d_gene: -; len: 15; v_gene: TRBV7-2; abundance: -; CDR3aa: CASSFARGANYGYTF; CDR3nt: TGTGCCAGCAGCTTTGCCAGAGGAGCTAACTATGGCTACACCTTC
j_gene: TRBJ1-2; d_gene: -; len: 13; v_gene: TRBV19; abundance: -; CDR3aa: CASTRGGFFGYTF; CDR3nt: TGTGCCAGTACGCGAGGGGGTTTTTTTGGCTACACCTTC
j_gene: TRBJ2-5; d_gene: TRBD1; len: 12; v_gene: TRBV12-3/TRBV12-4; abundance: -; CDR3aa: CASSSGGETQYF; CDR3nt: TGTGCCAGCAGTTCAGGGGGCGAGACCCAGTACTTC
j_gene: TRBJ1-6; d_gene: -; len: 16; v_gene: TRBV4-1; abundance: -; CDR3aa: CASSQVFRVGDSPLHF; CDR3nt: TGCGCCAGCAGCCAAGTCTTCAGGGTAGGGGATTCACCCCTCCACTTT
j_gene: TRBJ2-3; d_gene: -; len: 13; v_gene: TRBV7-3; abundance: -; CDR3aa: CASSFQSRTAQYF; CDR3nt: TGTGCCAGCAGCTTCCAGTCCCGGACAGCGCAGTATTTT
j_gene: TRBJ2-1; d_gene: -; len: 15; v_gene: TRBV29-1; abundance: -; CDR3aa: CSVLPPSSRGNEQFF; CDR3nt: TGCAGCGTCCTCCCCCCTTCCTCTAGGGGCAATGAGCAGTTCTTC
j_gene: TRBJ2-5; d_gene: -; len: 19; v_gene: TRBV5-1; abundance: -; CDR3aa: CASSSPAGLAAPSQETQYF; CDR3nt: TGCGCCAGCAGTAGCCCGGCGGGGTTGGCGGCCCCGTCCCAAGAGACCCAGTACTTC
j_gene: TRBJ1-3; d_gene: -; len: 17; v_gene: TRBV4-2; abundance: -; CDR3aa: CASSQEPSLSSGNTIYF; CDR3nt: TGTGCCAGCAGCCAAGAGCCCTCTCTTAGCTCTGGAAACACCATATATTTT
j_gene: TRBJ1-4; d_gene: -; len: 13; v_gene: TRBV7-9; abundance: -; CDR3aa: CASGQRRNEKLFF; CDR3nt: TGTGCCAGTGGACAGAGAAGAAATGAAAAACTGTTTTTT
j_gene: TRBJ1-5; d_gene: TRBD1; len: 15; v_gene: TRBV6-4; abundance: -; CDR3aa: CASSRTGQVNQPQHF; CDR3nt: TGTGCCAGCAGCCGGACAGGACAGGTCAATCAGCCCCAGCATTTT
j_gene: TRBJ1-2; d_gene: TRBD1; len: 14; v_gene: TRBV6-5; abundance: -; CDR3aa: CASSGMGQSYGYTF; CDR3nt: TGTGCCAGCAGCGGTATGGGACAGTCATATGGCTACACCTTC